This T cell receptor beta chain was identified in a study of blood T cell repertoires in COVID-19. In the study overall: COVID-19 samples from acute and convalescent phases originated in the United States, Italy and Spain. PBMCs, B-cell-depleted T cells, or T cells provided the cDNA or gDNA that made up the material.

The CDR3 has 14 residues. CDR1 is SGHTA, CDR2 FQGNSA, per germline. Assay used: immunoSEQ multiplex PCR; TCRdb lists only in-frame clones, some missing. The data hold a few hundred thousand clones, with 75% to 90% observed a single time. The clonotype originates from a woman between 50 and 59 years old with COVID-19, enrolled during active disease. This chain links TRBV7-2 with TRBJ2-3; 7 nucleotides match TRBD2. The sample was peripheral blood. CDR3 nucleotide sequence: TGTGCGGCGAGGGTAGCGGGTACCACAGATACGCAGTATTTT. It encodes CAARVAGTTDTQYF.